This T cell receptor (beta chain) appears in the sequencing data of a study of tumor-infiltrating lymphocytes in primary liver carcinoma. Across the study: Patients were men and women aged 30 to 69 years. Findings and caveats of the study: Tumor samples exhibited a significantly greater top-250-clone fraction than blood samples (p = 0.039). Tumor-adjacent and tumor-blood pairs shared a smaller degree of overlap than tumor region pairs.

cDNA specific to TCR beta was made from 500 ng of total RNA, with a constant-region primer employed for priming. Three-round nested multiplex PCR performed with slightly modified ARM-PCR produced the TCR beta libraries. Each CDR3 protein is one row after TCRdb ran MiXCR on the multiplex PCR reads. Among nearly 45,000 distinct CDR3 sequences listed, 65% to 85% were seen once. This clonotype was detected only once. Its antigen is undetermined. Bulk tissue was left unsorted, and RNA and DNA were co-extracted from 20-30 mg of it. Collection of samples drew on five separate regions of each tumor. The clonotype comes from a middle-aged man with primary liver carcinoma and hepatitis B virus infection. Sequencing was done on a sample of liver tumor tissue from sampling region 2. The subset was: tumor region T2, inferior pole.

The CDR3 reads CASSGGPNQPQYF. The CDR3 coding sequence is TGTGCCAGCAGTGGGGGCCCCAATCAGCCCCAGTATTTT. The chain uses TRBV6-1 and TRBJ1-5; D is perhaps TRBD1 (5 bases). The end of the DNA is better explained by TRBJ2-3, so the J call may be wrong. This CDR3 comprises 13 residues. Per the germline V gene, CDR1 is MNHNS and CDR2 is SASEGT.